This TCR delta chain originates from a study of gamma-delta chains in newborns, infants, children. This CDR3 is 19 amino acids long. CDR1 GEAIGNYY and CDR2 EKD come from the germline V gene. V lost 0 bases and J lost 0, with 14 bases in between. TCRdb repeated clone calling on the reads with CATT. This sample has about 3,100 delta-chain clones, with around 3.9% found just once. On this clone itself: With a much larger clone just one base away, this may be a read error. This CDR3 is also generated by other DNA sequences in the sample.

The sequence derives from a child who was a newborn, infant or young child, either healthy, febrile or measles-vaccinated (not recorded which). J is TRDJ3 and V is TRDV2, with D maybe TRDD3 (6 bases). Sequencing was done on a sample of blood. CDR3 loop: CACDTVEEGYSWDTRQMFF. The CDR3 DNA is TGTGCCTGTGACACCGTGGAGGAGGGATACTCCTGGGACACCCGACAGATGTTTTTC.